Each of the 15 T cell receptor beta chains below was sequenced from the same sample in a study of blood T cell repertoires in COVID-19. The method was immunoSEQ multiplex PCR; TCRdb's version includes in-frame clones alone and lacks a portion of them. The profile shows about 160,000 clones, approximately 87% of them singletons. Sequenced material: PBMCs or T cells enriched from blood (not recorded which). Receptor source: a woman in her forties or fifties who had recovered from COVID-19.

This chain joins TRBV2 and TRBJ2-2; 10 bases fit TRBD2. CDR3 length equals 16 residues. J lost 3 bases, V lost 3 bases, and 4 bases had no gene match. Germline V CDR1 and CDR2: SNHLY, FYNNEI. Here the CDR3 reads CASSDSGGPYTGELFF. The CDR3 nucleotides read TGTGCCAGCAGTGATAGCGGGGGGCCCTACACCGGGGAGCTGTTTTTT.

J is TRBJ1-5 and V is TRBV7-2, with D maybe TRBD1 (6 bases). The CDR3 has 14 amino acids. Germline V gene lookup returns CDR1 SGHTA and CDR2 FQGNSA. Trimming took 1 base from V and 7 from J, leaving 11 bases between them. DNA of the CDR3: TGTGCCAGCAGCTTAGAAGGGGGGGGGCAGCCCCAGCATTTT. This encodes CASSLEGGGQPQHF.

CDR3 protein: CASSQQGQIRAFF. The CDR3 DNA reads TGTGCCAGCAGCCAACAGGGCCAAATACGAGCTTTCTTT. The chain carries TRBV3-1 (or the pseudogene TRBV3-2) and TRBJ1-1; possibly TRBD1 for D (5 bases). Germline V gene lookup returns CDR1 LGHDT and CDR2 YNNKEL (reference sequence). Trimming took off 2 bases at V and 10 bases at J, with 14 bases between the two ends. This CDR3 is 13 amino acids long.

The V and J genes are TRBV9 and TRBJ1-1, with 7 nucleotides matching TRBD1. Germline CDR1 reads SGDLS; CDR2 reads YYNGEE. The CDR3 has 13 amino acids. V trimming: 3 bases; J trimming: 4 bases; junction bases outside the gene matches: 3. CDR3 in amino acids: CASSEGAITEAFF. CDR3 bases: TGTGCCAGCAGCGAGGGGGCAATCACTGAAGCTTTCTTT.

The CDR3 protein is CASGGTGVADTQYF. DNA for the CDR3: TGCGCCAGCGGCGGGACAGGGGTCGCAGATACGCAGTATTTT. This sequence joins TRBV5-1 and TRBJ2-3; 10 bases are a match to TRBD1. The J segment lost 4 bases and the V segment lost 7 bases, leaving 6 bases of the junction unmatched. Per germline, CDR1 SGHRS and CDR2 YFSETQ. The CDR3 sequence is 14 residues long.

The chain joins TRBV6-1 to TRBJ1-5, with 8 bases lining up with TRBD1. V shed 3 bases, J shed 4 bases, and the junction held 5 bases outside the gene matches. This CDR3 region has 15 residues. The V gene's germline CDR1 is MNHNS and CDR2 SASEGT. CDR3 region: CASSELWTGNQPQHF. The CDR3 nucleotides are TGTGCCAGCAGTGAGCTTTGGACAGGGAATCAGCCCCAGCATTTT.

The chain joins TRBV4-3 to TRBJ1-2, with a possible D match to TRBD1 (6 bases). CDR3 size: 13 residues. V lost 5 bases and J lost 8, with 15 bases in between. Germline CDR1 LGHNA, CDR2 YSLEER. CDR3 residues: CASSFNQGLGYTF. Here the CDR3 DNA reads TGCGCCAGCAGCTTCAACCAGGGGCTGGGCTACACCTTC.

There are a few counts of this clone. V usage is TRBV10-3 and J usage is TRBJ1-5; TRBD1 might be the D (5 bases). Germline V gives CDR1 ENHRY, CDR2 SYGVKD. This CDR3 has 14 amino acids. V lost 10 bases, J lost 4 bases, and 17 bases lay in between. CDR3: CATTPWGGNQPQHF. The CDR3 DNA reads TGTGCCACCACCCCCTGGGGCGGTAATCAGCCCCAGCATTTT.

The V call is TRBV7-6, the J call TRBJ1-2; 9 bases match TRBD1. Trimming removed 5 bases from V and 7 bases from J; junction bases left unmatched: 2. The CDR3 sequence is 12 residues long. Germline V lookup: CDR1 SGHVS, CDR2 FNYEAQ. The CDR3 spells CASSADRGGYTF. The CDR3 coding sequence is TGTGCCAGCAGCGCGGACAGGGGTGGCTACACCTTC.

The J gene is TRBJ1-5, the V gene TRBV6-5, with D possibly TRBD1 on 6 matching bases. Trimming stripped 8 bases from V and 6 bases from J, with 17 bases between. From germline, CDR1 is MNHEY and CDR2 SVGAGI. This CDR3 comprises 14 residues. CDR3 residues: CASEKGVQGQPQHF. Here the CDR3 DNA reads TGTGCCAGCGAGAAGGGGGTGCAAGGTCAGCCCCAGCATTTT.

The V call is TRBV5-1, the J call TRBJ2-5; 16 bases agree with TRBD2. Germline V gene sequence: CDR1 SGHRS, CDR2 YFSETQ. Losses at the gene ends were 4 bases for V and 5 bases for J; bases not matched to a gene: 8. The CDR3 covers 17 residues. The CDR3 DNA reads as TGCGCCAGCAGCGCGGGACTAGCGGGGGGGTCTTGGGAGACCCAGTACTTC. Amino acid sequence: CASSAGLAGGSWETQYF.

The J gene is TRBJ1-1, the V gene TRBV29-1; D possibly corresponds to TRBD1 (5 bases). V was clipped by 5 bases and J by 1 base, with 5 bases between them. The germline gives CDR1 SQVTM, CDR2 ANQGSEA. This CDR3 has 11 residues. CDR3 nucleotide sequence: TGCAGCGTTCAGGGGAACACTGAAGCTTTCTTT. This encodes CSVQGNTEAFF.

This CDR3 reads CASSLGLAGQDTQYF. CDR3 in DNA: TGCGCCAGCAGCTTGGGACTAGCGGGGCAAGATACGCAGTATTTT. The chain joins TRBV5-1 to TRBJ2-3, with 11 bases identical to TRBD2. V lost 0 bases, J lost 5 bases, and 2 bases stayed unmatched. The CDR3 is 15 amino acids. Germline V gene sequence: CDR1 SGHRS, CDR2 YFSETQ. The complete variable domain, with remaining parts taken from reference TRBV5-1 and TRBJ2-3, reads KAGVTQTPRYLIKTRGQQVTLSCSPISGHRSVSWYQQTPGQGLQFLFEYFSETQRNKGNFPGRFSGRQFSNSRSEMNVSTLELGDSALYLCASSLGLAGQDTQYFGPGTRLTVL.

The chain recombines TRBV6-6 with TRBJ2-3; possible D gene TRBD2, 7 bases. Germline V gives CDR1 MNHNY, CDR2 SVGAGI (reference sequence). The CDR3 length is 16 residues. V lost 0 bases to trimming and J lost 2 bases, with 12 bases between them. CDR3 bases: TGTGCCAGCAGTTACTCGGGCGGGGGCCTCACAGATACGCAGTATTTT. This gives the protein CASSYSGGGLTDTQYF.

The rearrangement uses TRBV5-4 and TRBJ1-1; a weak D match, TRBD1 (5 bases). Germline CDR1 and CDR2: SGHNT and YYREEE (reference sequence). Trimming left V 0 bases short and J 8 bases short, with 17 bases between. This CDR3 comprises 15 residues. The CDR3 DNA is TGTGCCAGCAGCTTGGGACTCCAGGGTTCCGCCGAAGCTTTCTTT. Its protein product is CASSLGLQGSAEAFF.